This section outlines one T cell receptor (beta chain) sequence together with its context. Its antigen remains unknown. The source of the sample is a study of T cell responses to AZD1222 COVID-19 vaccine. Regarding the study as a whole: Spike was spanned by vaccine-associated CD4 TCRs, which were dominant at 160-218 and 743-854. A reported finding is that nearly half of spike-specific TCRs target unmutated variant regions.

Here immunoSEQ multiplex PCR was the method, and the copy in TCRdb shows in-frame clones only, minus some. The sample has 90,000 to 110,000 clones; 88% are singletons. Specimen: peripheral blood, collected on day 0 of MenACWY control vaccination. This clonotype was obtained from an adult in good health.

DNA of the CDR3: TGTGCCAGCAGTTACTCGATCCGCGCGGGAGGAGGCACAGATACGCAGTATTTT. Amino acid sequence: CASSYSIRAGGGTDTQYF. The V gene is TRBV6-2 or TRBV6-3, the J gene TRBJ2-3; 8 positions match TRBD2. Per germline, CDR1 MNHEY and CDR2 SVGEGT. The J segment lost 1 base and the V segment lost 0 bases, leaving 9 bases of the junction unmatched. CDR3 length: 18 amino acids.